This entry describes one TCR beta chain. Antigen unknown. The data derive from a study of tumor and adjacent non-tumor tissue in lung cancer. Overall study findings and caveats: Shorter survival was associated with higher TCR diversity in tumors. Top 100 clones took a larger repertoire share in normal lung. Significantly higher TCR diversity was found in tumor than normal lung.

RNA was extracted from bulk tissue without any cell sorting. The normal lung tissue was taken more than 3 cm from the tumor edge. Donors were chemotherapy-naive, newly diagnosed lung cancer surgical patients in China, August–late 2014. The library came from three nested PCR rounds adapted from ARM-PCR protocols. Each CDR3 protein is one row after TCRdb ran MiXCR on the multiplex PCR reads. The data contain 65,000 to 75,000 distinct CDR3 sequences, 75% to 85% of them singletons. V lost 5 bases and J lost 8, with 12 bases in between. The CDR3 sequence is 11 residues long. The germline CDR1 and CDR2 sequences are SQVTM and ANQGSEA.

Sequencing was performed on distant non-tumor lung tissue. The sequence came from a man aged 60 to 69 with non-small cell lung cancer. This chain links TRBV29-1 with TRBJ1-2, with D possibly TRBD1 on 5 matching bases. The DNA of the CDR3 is TGCAGCGTTAAGGAAAGGGACGGCTACACCTTC. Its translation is CSVKERDGYTF.